The next 26 T cell receptor beta chains were all read from a single sample in a study of T-cell memory formation after mild COVID-19. MiXCR, run by TCRdb on the 5' RACE reads, gives a single entry per CDR3 protein. The sample lists approximately 350,000 distinct CDR3 sequences, 25% to 30% occurring once. What was sequenced was PBMCs or a T cell subset sorted from them (not recorded which). These receptors all stem from an adult woman who had mild COVID-19 (a few samples of this study predate the infection). Cell type and time point are not known.

The rearrangement joins TRBV9 to TRBJ2-1; the match to TRBD2 covers 9 bases. V was clipped by 0 bases and J by 8 bases; unmatched bases: 18. This CDR3 has 19 residues. CDR1 is SGDLS, CDR2 YYNGEE, per germline. CDR3 sequence (DNA): TGTGCCAGCAGCGTAGGCCCCTCCGATACGCGGGAGGGCCTGTATGAGCAGTTCTTC. It yields the protein CASSVGPSDTREGLYEQFF.

A few counts support this clonotype. The chain links TRBV14 to TRBJ2-1; the match to TRBD1 covers 7 bases. This CDR3 contains 16 residues. Germline CDR1 reads SGHDN; CDR2 reads FVKESK. With 6 bases clipped from V and 2 bases from J, the junction kept 10 bases outside the gene matches. CDR3 residues: CASRLKAGGAYNEQFF. The CDR3 DNA reads TGTGCCAGCAGGCTCAAGGCAGGGGGAGCCTACAATGAGCAGTTCTTC. The complete variable domain, with remaining parts taken from reference TRBV14 and TRBJ2-1, reads EAGVTQFPSHSVIEKGQTVTLRCDPISGHDNLYWYRRVMGKEIKFLLHFVKESKQDESGMPNNRFLAERTGGTYSTLKVQPAELEDSGVYFCASRLKAGGAYNEQFFGPGTRLTVL.

This chain connects TRBV5-1 to TRBJ1-2; no definite D call. Germline loops: CDR1 SGHRS, CDR2 YFSETQ. Trimming took 3 bases from V and 2 from J, leaving 8 bases between them. The CDR3 has 13 amino acids. The CDR3: CASSYDPNYGYTF. The DNA of the CDR3 is TGCGCCAGCAGCTACGATCCGAACTATGGCTACACCTTC.

This rearrangement joins TRBV20-1 to TRBJ2-3; D possibly corresponds to TRBD1 (6 bases). V dropped 5 bases and J dropped 2 bases, with 20 bases sitting between them. The germline V gene has CDR1 DFQATT and CDR2 SNEGSKA (reference sequence). The CDR3 runs to 16 residues. Here the CDR3 DNA reads TGCAGTGCTTATTCAGGGGTTGGAGGACTCACAGATACGCAGTATTTT. Its protein is CSAYSGVGGLTDTQYF.

The chain is built from TRBV6-7 and TRBJ2-7, with D uncertain. TRBV6-7 is filed as an ORF, its function uncertain. This CDR3 is 17 amino acids long. Trimming cost V 9 bases and J 5 bases, with 29 bases left between them. The chain's CDR3 is CASMWDHVRTCEDEQYF. The CDR3 DNA sequence: TGTGCCAGTATGTGGGATCACGTACGGACCTGTGAAGACGAGCAGTACTTC.

V usage is TRBV9 and J usage is TRBJ1-6; TRBD1 agrees at 8 bases. Per the germline V gene, CDR1 is SGDLS and CDR2 is YYNGEE. This CDR3 has 15 amino acids. The V gene end was trimmed by 4 bases and the J gene end by 6 bases; junction bases not matched to a gene: 6. CDR3 protein: CASSPRTGFNSPLHF. The DNA of the CDR3 is TGTGCCAGCAGCCCTAGGACAGGGTTTAATTCACCCCTCCACTTT.

The rearrangement uses TRBV4-1 and TRBJ2-7; D perhaps matches TRBD2 (5 bases). Germline V gene data show CDR1 as MGHRA and CDR2 as YSYEKL. V was clipped by 0 bases and J by 3 bases, with 15 bases between them. The CDR3 contains 16 residues. CDR3 nucleotides: TGCGCCAGCAGCCAAGATTTTGACTACCCTTACTACGAGCAGTACTTC. Its protein is CASSQDFDYPYYEQYF.

This clonotype was recorded a few times. The chain joins TRBV4-3 to TRBJ2-1, with D maybe TRBD2 (6 bases). CDR1 is LGHNA and CDR2 is YSLEER in the germline V gene. Trimming pared 0 bases from V and 2 bases from J, leaving 11 bases between. CDR3 size: 16 residues. The CDR3 protein is CASSQEGGGAYNEQFF. As DNA, the CDR3 is TGCGCCAGCAGCCAAGAGGGCGGAGGGGCCTACAATGAGCAGTTCTTC.

The genes are TRBV15 and TRBJ1-5; unclear D gene. The CDR3 sequence is 15 residues long. Trimming took 1 base from V and 0 from J, leaving 7 bases between them. The germline gives CDR1 LNHNV, CDR2 YYDKDF (reference sequence). As DNA, the CDR3 is TGTGCCACCAGCAGAGGGGATTATAGCAATCAGCCCCAGCATTTT. Residues: CATSRGDYSNQPQHF. Full variable domain (missing parts from reference TRBV15 and TRBJ1-5): DAMVIQNPRYQVTQFGKPVTLSCSQTLNHNVMYWYQQKSSQAPKLLFHYYDKDFNNEADTPDNFQSRRPNTSFCFLDIRSPGLGDTAMYLCATSRGDYSNQPQHFGDGTRLSIL.

This rearrangement joins TRBV12-3 or TRBV12-4 to TRBJ2-1; 10 bases are shared with TRBD2. Unmatched junction bases numbered 14, after V lost 3 bases and J lost 6 bases. The CDR3 runs to 18 residues. CDR3 protein: CASSFRGVVPSGGNEQFF. The CDR3 DNA reads as TGTGCCAGCAGTTTTAGGGGGGTAGTGCCTAGCGGGGGCAATGAGCAGTTCTTC.

This clonotype was observed a few times. V is TRBV4-1 and J is TRBJ2-7; D perhaps matches TRBD2 (6 bases). Germline V gives CDR1 MGHRA, CDR2 YSYEKL. V was clipped by 4 bases and J by 2 bases, with 9 bases between them. CDR3 length equals 13 residues. The CDR3 loop is CASSRGETYEQYF. In DNA, the CDR3 is TGCGCCAGCAGCCGGGGGGAGACCTACGAGCAGTACTTC.

V and J are TRBV7-9 and TRBJ2-1; the match to TRBD2 covers 7 bases. J lost 3 bases, V lost 1 base, and 6 bases had no gene match. Germline assignment: CDR1 SEHNR and CDR2 FQNEAQ (reference sequence). This CDR3 is 16 amino acids long. CDR3 sequence reads: CASSLDGLAVYNEQFF. CDR3 coding DNA: TGTGCCAGCAGCTTAGATGGTCTAGCGGTCTACAATGAGCAGTTCTTC.

This rearrangement joins TRBV5-1 to TRBJ2-2; 7 nucleotides line up with TRBD2. CDR1 and CDR2 (germline): SGHRS, YFSETQ. The J segment lost 8 bases and the V segment lost 7 bases, leaving 17 bases of the junction unmatched. The CDR3 runs 16 residues. The CDR3 bases are TGCGCCAGCTCTCCTGCCATGCAGGGAGGGAAGGGGGAGCTGTTTTTT. This codes for CASSPAMQGGKGELFF.

This clonotype was seen a handful of times. The chain couples TRBV20-1 to TRBJ2-5; D gene uncertain. This CDR3 has 10 residues. Per the germline V gene, CDR1 is DFQATT and CDR2 is SNEGSKA (reference sequence). V was trimmed by 4 bases and J by 5 bases, leaving 5 bases between them. This CDR3 is CSAKKETQYF. In nucleotides, the CDR3 is TGCAGTGCTAAGAAGGAGACCCAGTACTTC.

This clonotype was counted only a few times. The chain recombines TRBV5-1 with TRBJ2-2; possibly TRBD1 for D (6 bases). Trimming left V 4 bases short and J 4 bases short, with 14 bases between. In germline, CDR1 is SGHRS, CDR2 YFSETQ. The CDR3 runs to 15 residues. This CDR3 is CASSLTTGSTGELFF. Written as DNA, the CDR3 is TGCGCCAGCAGCCTAACGACAGGATCCACCGGGGAGCTGTTTTTT. The variable domain in full, completed from reference TRBV5-1 and TRBJ2-2, reads KAGVTQTPRYLIKTRGQQVTLSCSPISGHRSVSWYQQTPGQGLQFLFEYFSETQRNKGNFPGRFSGRQFSNSRSEMNVSTLELGDSALYLCASSLTTGSTGELFFGEGSRLTVL.

This clonotype was seen a few times. The chain uses TRBV7-2 and TRBJ1-4; TRBD1 might be the D (5 bases). The V end was cut by 5 bases, the J end by 5 bases, with 12 bases between. This CDR3 has 14 amino acids. CDR1 and CDR2 from the germline V gene are SGHTA and FQGNSA. This chain's CDR3 is CASSQWGVNEKLFF. CDR3 DNA: TGTGCCAGCAGCCAATGGGGGGTAAATGAAAAACTGTTTTTT.

This clonotype showed up just a few times. The V gene is TRBV5-5, the J gene TRBJ2-4; no definite D call. Trimming pared 2 bases from V and 9 bases from J, leaving 9 bases between. In germline, CDR1 is SGHKS, CDR2 YYEKEE (reference sequence). This CDR3 has 12 residues. In DNA form, the CDR3 reads TGTGCCAGCAGCTTTGGGGATGGCATTCAGTACTTC. It codes for CASSFGDGIQYF.

This clonotype was picked up many times. The J gene is TRBJ2-5, the V gene TRBV12-3 or TRBV12-4; 7 positions agree with TRBD1. V shed 1 base, J shed 3 bases, and the junction held 2 bases outside the gene matches. The CDR3 is 14 amino acids. This CDR3 reads CASSLGDRKETQYF. In DNA, the CDR3 is TGTGCCAGCAGTTTAGGGGACAGAAAAGAGACCCAGTACTTC.

Worth noting for this clonotype: A read error may produce the germline difference seen at one junction end. In DNA form, the CDR3 reads TGTGCCAGCAGCCCGAGACAGGGGGAGAACACTGAAGATTTCTTT. Translated, it gives CASSPRQGENTEDFF. V gene TRBV7-9 combines with J gene TRBJ1-1; 9 bases fit TRBD1. The CDR3 contains 15 residues. Per the germline V gene, CDR1 is SEHNR and CDR2 is FQNEAQ (reference sequence).

This chain uses TRBV4-2 with TRBJ2-3, with TRBD2 identical over 7 bases. The CDR3 contains 15 residues. J was trimmed by 2 bases and V by 1 base; bases with no gene match: 3. Germline V gene data show CDR1 as LGHNA and CDR2 as YNFKEQ. As DNA, the CDR3 is TGTGCCAGCAGCCAAGCGCGGGAGTCCACAGATACGCAGTATTTT. It encodes CASSQARESTDTQYF.

V and J are TRBV5-1 and TRBJ1-6, with D hard to call. The germline V and J ends were trimmed by 0 bases and 10 bases, with 8 bases remaining between them. The CDR3 runs to 13 residues. CDR1 and CDR2 (germline): SGHRS, YFSETQ. This CDR3 reads CASSLAGESPLHF. The CDR3 DNA follows: TGCGCCAGCAGCTTGGCCGGGGAGTCACCCCTCCACTTT.

This clonotype was seen repeatedly, ten times or more. The chain recombines TRBV29-1 with TRBJ2-7, with 13 bases that match TRBD2. The CDR3 totals 14 residues. Losses at the gene ends were 4 bases for V and 4 bases for J; bases not matched to a gene: 4. The germline V gene encodes CDR1 SQVTM and CDR2 ANQGSEA. The CDR3 region has the DNA TGCAGCGTTGTACTAGCGGGAGGGCCGTACGAGCAGTACTTC. It is translated as CSVVLAGGPYEQYF.

V is TRBV6-5 and J is TRBJ2-1; D tentatively fits TRBD1 or TRBD2 (5 bases each). Germline loops: CDR1 MNHEY, CDR2 SVGAGI. The CDR3 contains 15 residues. V lost 6 bases and J lost 4, with 16 bases in between. CDR3 DNA sequence: TGTGCCAGCAGAGGTGAGGGGTCCTCGTACAATGAGCAGTTCTTC. This encodes CASRGEGSSYNEQFF.

This chain links TRBV20-1 with TRBJ2-7; 9 nucleotides line up with TRBD1. J gave up 5 bases and V 6 bases, and 11 bases lay outside the gene matches. The CDR3 contains 14 residues. CDR1 and CDR2 (germline): DFQATT, SNEGSKA (reference sequence). CDR3 in amino acids: CSATRDRVFHEQYF. CDR3 coding DNA: TGCAGTGCAACCCGGGACAGGGTATTCCACGAGCAGTACTTC.

This clonotype was observed a few times. The rearrangement joins TRBV4-1 to TRBJ1-6; TRBD1 agrees at 7 bases. Per germline, CDR1 MGHRA and CDR2 YSYEKL. Germline trimming cut 6 bases from V and 7 bases from J; bases unmatched to any gene: 6. The CDR3 length is 14 residues. The CDR3 here is CASRRGTENSPLHF. CDR3 sequence (DNA): TGCGCCAGCAGAAGAGGGACAGAAAATTCACCCCTCCACTTT.

CDR3 loop: CASSAFRDRLPRNYGYTF. The CDR3, as DNA: TGTGCCAGCAGCGCATTCCGGGACAGACTACCCCGTAACTATGGCTACACCTTC. This sequence joins TRBV9 and TRBJ1-2; 7 nucleotides line up with TRBD1. The CDR3 consists of 18 residues. CDR1 is SGDLS and CDR2 is YYNGEE in the germline V gene. V lost 3 bases, J lost 1 base, and 15 bases stayed unmatched. The whole variable domain, filled in from reference TRBV9 and TRBJ1-2, reads DSGVTQTPKHLITATGQRVTLRCSPRSGDLSVYWYQQSLDQGLQFLIQYYNGEERAKGNILERFSAQQFPDLHSELNLSSLELGDSALYFCASSAFRDRLPRNYGYTFGSGTRLTVV.